These 26 T cell receptor beta chains share one sample of origin, sequenced in a study of T cell repertoires in cytomegalovirus infection. Antigens of these TCRs are unknown. TCRdb called the reads again in MiXCR, with one record for every CDR3 protein. The sample contains under 200,000 distinct CDR3 sequences, about 22% of which appear only once. The starting material was CD8+ T cells from cultured PBMCs, obtained from culture after CMV antigen stimulation. All receptors derive from a human donor in good health (CMV status not recorded). Some clones in this sample may be carry-over from other donors' samples.

This rearrangement joins TRBV7-2 to TRBJ2-3; 7 nucleotides line up with TRBD2. The V segment lost 5 bases and the J segment 3 bases; nucleotides outside the gene matches: 11. The CDR3 has 16 amino acids. Germline V gene lookup returns CDR1 SGHTA and CDR2 FQGNSA. Written as DNA, the CDR3 is TGTGCCAGCAGCCCCCGGGGGGTAACGGGAACAGATACGCAGTATTTT. Protein: CASSPRGVTGTDTQYF.

V usage is TRBV11-1 and J usage is TRBJ2-7; D is unclear. The CDR3 totals 16 residues. Germline-derived CDR1 and CDR2 are SGHAT and FQDESV (reference sequence). V was shortened by 1 base and J by 4 bases, with 17 bases between the two germline ends. The CDR3: CASSLGAALDLYEQYF. CDR3 bases: TGTGCCAGCAGCTTAGGGGCAGCCCTAGACCTTTACGAGCAGTACTTC.

V usage is TRBV5-1 and J usage is TRBJ2-7; 11 bases line up with TRBD2. CDR3 size: 16 residues. Trimming cost V 2 bases and J 2 bases; bases outside gene matches: 6. Germline-derived CDR1 and CDR2 are SGHRS and YFSETQ. The CDR3 DNA sequence: TGCGCCAGCAGCTTAACTAGCGGGGGTTTACCCTACGAGCAGTACTTC. Translated, it gives CASSLTSGGLPYEQYF.

The CDR3 protein is CATSSPLAIVETGELFF. CDR3 coding DNA: TGTGCCACCAGCAGCCCACTAGCTATCGTGGAAACCGGGGAGCTGTTTTTT. V usage is TRBV15 and J usage is TRBJ2-2; D might be TRBD2 (6 bases). Per germline, CDR1 LNHNV and CDR2 YYDKDF (reference sequence). The V end was cut by 3 bases, the J end by 5 bases, with 19 bases between. This CDR3 has 17 residues.

This clonotype was detected a few times. The genes are TRBV15 and TRBJ1-2, with no clear D. In germline, CDR1 is LNHNV, CDR2 YYDKDF (reference sequence). This CDR3 spans 17 amino acids. V lost 2 bases to trimming and J lost 4 bases, with 20 bases between them. DNA for the CDR3: TGTGCCACCAGCAGACCGCCCAGCCACCCTGCGGGCTATGGCTACACCTTC. As protein: CATSRPPSHPAGYGYTF.

This clonotype was seen a few times. The V and J genes are TRBV6-2 or TRBV6-3 and TRBJ1-1, with D hard to call. Germline V lookup: CDR1 MNHEY, CDR2 SVGEGT. V lost 0 bases to trimming and J lost 5 bases, with 10 bases between them. CDR3 length: 14 residues. The CDR3 DNA follows: TGTGCCAGCAGTTACTCGAGGGAAATAACTGAAGCTTTCTTT. It codes for CASSYSREITEAFF.

V is TRBV7-8 and J is TRBJ1-5, with D hard to call. Germline CDR1 SGHVS, CDR2 FQNEAQ. V shed 2 bases and J shed 2 bases, with 10 bases lying between them. The CDR3 covers 15 residues. The CDR3 nucleotides are TGTGCCAGCAGCTTAACCAGGAAAGGCAATCAGCCCCAGCATTTT. Translated, it gives CASSLTRKGNQPQHF.

The rearrangement links TRBV11-2 to TRBJ2-2, with D perhaps matching TRBD1 or TRBD2 (5 bases each). Germline lookup yields CDR1 SGHAT and CDR2 FQNNGV. This CDR3 has 12 amino acids. V dropped 5 bases and J dropped 7 bases, with 8 bases sitting between them. The CDR3 loop is CASSRGRGELFF. CDR3 nucleotide sequence: TGTGCCAGCAGCCGGGGCCGCGGGGAGCTGTTTTTT.

This clonotype occurred a few times. This sequence joins TRBV6-2 or TRBV6-3 and TRBJ2-1, with a tentative D call TRBD2 (6 bases). Trimming cost V 1 base and J 8 bases, with 12 bases left between them. Germline CDR1 is MNHEY and CDR2 is SVGEGT. This CDR3 is built from 14 residues. This CDR3 reads CASSYLSPGDEQFF. Here the CDR3 DNA reads TGTGCCAGCAGTTACTTGTCCCCGGGAGATGAGCAGTTCTTC.

The chain employs TRBV7-2 and TRBJ1-4; no firm D call. The germline gives CDR1 SGHTA, CDR2 FQGNSA. The V end was cut by 2 bases, the J end by 3 bases, with 10 bases between. CDR3 length: 15 residues. CDR3 residues: CASSLNSAANEKLFF. CDR3 nucleotide sequence: TGTGCCAGCAGCTTAAACAGCGCAGCTAATGAAAAACTGTTTTTT.

This chain connects TRBV15 to TRBJ1-4; weak D call: TRBD1 (5 bases). V dropped 0 bases and J dropped 8 bases, with 13 bases sitting between them. This CDR3 region has 15 residues. CDR1 and CDR2 (germline): LNHNV, YYDKDF (reference sequence). The CDR3 DNA is TGTGCCACCAGCAGAGATCGGGGGGAAGTGGAAAAACTGTTTTTT. Translating gives CATSRDRGEVEKLFF.

In this sample, this clonotype turned up a few times. The chain joins TRBV7-8 to TRBJ2-2; the D gene is possibly TRBD1 (5 bases). Germline V gives CDR1 SGHVS, CDR2 FQNEAQ. The CDR3 has 16 amino acids. Trimming stripped 5 bases from V and 0 bases from J, with 13 bases between. Here the CDR3 DNA reads TGTGCCAGCAGCGAAACAAGGGGAACGAACACCGGGGAGCTGTTTTTT. It codes for CASSETRGTNTGELFF. Using reference TRBV7-8 and TRBJ2-2 for the parts outside the CDR3, the full variable domain is GAGVSQSPRYKVAKRGQDVALRCDPISGHVSLFWYQQALGQGPEFLTYFQNEAQLDKSGLPSDRFFAERPEGSVSTLKIQRTQQEDSAVYLCASSETRGTNTGELFFGEGSRLTVL.

The chain uses TRBV6-1 and TRBJ1-5, with 7 bases aligning to TRBD1. The J segment lost 0 bases and the V segment lost 2 bases, leaving 7 bases of the junction unmatched. The CDR3 loop spans 17 amino acids. Germline-derived CDR1 and CDR2 are MNHNS and SASEGT. The CDR3 spells CASSEPGGGYSNQPQHF. CDR3 bases: TGTGCCAGCAGTGAACCTGGAGGGGGCTATAGCAATCAGCCCCAGCATTTT.

This chain joins TRBV5-6 and TRBJ1-1; D gene ambiguous. The CDR3 is made up of 14 amino acids. Trimming left V 0 bases short and J 1 base short, with 7 bases between. Germline-derived CDR1 and CDR2 are SGHDT and YYEEEE. CDR3 protein: CASSLGRWNTEAFF. DNA of the CDR3: TGTGCCAGCAGCTTGGGGCGGTGGAACACTGAAGCTTTCTTT.

This clonotype has more than one count but fewer than ten. The rearrangement joins TRBV4-3 to TRBJ2-2; the D gene could be TRBD1 or TRBD2 (5 bases each). Trimming left V 1 base short and J 7 bases short, with 16 bases between. The CDR3 is 16 residues long. Per the germline V gene, CDR1 is LGHNA and CDR2 is YSLEER. The chain's CDR3 is CASSQGPSGSIGELFF. DNA of the CDR3: TGCGCCAGCAGCCAAGGGCCCTCAGGGAGTATCGGGGAGCTGTTTTTT.

The sample holds a few counts of this clonotype. V and J are TRBV14 and TRBJ2-1; D gene ambiguous. CDR3 length equals 17 residues. The V end lost 2 bases, the J end lost 8 bases, and 22 bases lay between the germline ends. Per germline, CDR1 SGHDN and CDR2 FVKESK. In nucleotides, the CDR3 is TGTGCCAGCAGCCAATCTTCTTACGAGACTGGCGACTATGAGCAGTTCTTC. Its protein product is CASSQSSYETGDYEQFF.

This clonotype was picked up a small number of times. The CDR3: CASNYRDDAFVAQFF. Written as DNA, the CDR3 is TGTGCCAGCAACTACCGGGACGATGCTTTCGTGGCGCAGTTCTTC. The chain has TRBV7-2 and TRBJ2-1; D tentatively reads TRBD1 or TRBD2 (5 bases each). Germline V gives CDR1 SGHTA, CDR2 FQGNSA. This CDR3 is built from 15 residues. Between the trimmed V and J ends, which lost 7 bases and 12 bases, there was a span of 25 bases. Combining the CDR3 with reference TRBV7-2 and TRBJ2-1 gives the whole variable domain GAGVSQSPSNKVTEKGKDVELRCDPISGHTALYWYRQSLGQGLEFLIYFQGNSAPDKSGLPSDRFSAERTGGSVSTLTIQRTQQEDSAVYLCASNYRDDAFVAQFFGPGTRLTVL.

CDR3 sequence: CSAGGQVNQPQHF. The CDR3 region has the DNA TGCAGTGCTGGGGGACAGGTCAATCAGCCCCAGCATTTT. The genes are TRBV20-1 and TRBJ1-5, with TRBD1 matching over 8 bases. In germline, CDR1 is DFQATT, CDR2 SNEGSKA (reference sequence). The CDR3 length is 13 residues. V lost 5 bases, J lost 3 bases, and 3 bases stayed unmatched.

This clonotype appeared a few times. This chain links TRBV7-2 with TRBJ1-1; maybe TRBD1 (5 bases). The CDR3 totals 15 residues. Looked up from germline, CDR1 is SGHTA and CDR2 is FQGNSA. Trimming shortened V by 1 base and J by 2 bases, and 11 bases separated the two germline ends. CDR3 loop: CASSLVWGDNTEAFF. Written as DNA, the CDR3 is TGTGCCAGCAGCTTAGTATGGGGGGACAACACTGAAGCTTTCTTT. The full variable domain, its missing parts supplied by reference TRBV7-2 and TRBJ1-1, is GAGVSQSPSNKVTEKGKDVELRCDPISGHTALYWYRQSLGQGLEFLIYFQGNSAPDKSGLPSDRFSAERTGGSVSTLTIQRTQQEDSAVYLCASSLVWGDNTEAFFGQGTRLTVV.

The chain joins TRBV6-2 or TRBV6-3 to TRBJ2-2; no firm D call. The CDR3 has 14 amino acids. Trimming took off 1 base at V and 2 bases at J, with 5 bases between the two ends. Germline loops: CDR1 MNHEY, CDR2 SVGEGT. CDR3 DNA sequence: TGTGCCAGCAGTTACTTGTCAAACACCGGGGAGCTGTTTTTT. It codes for CASSYLSNTGELFF.

This clonotype has more than one count but fewer than ten. This chain uses TRBV25-1 with TRBJ2-7; D is uncertain. V lost 6 bases and J lost 0, with 6 bases in between. The CDR3 spans 12 residues. Germline V gene data show CDR1 as MGHDK and CDR2 as SYGVNS. CDR3 DNA sequence: TGTGCCAGCAGCTATAGCTCCTACGAGCAGTACTTC. Protein sequence: CASSYSSYEQYF.

There are a few counts of this clonotype. V gene TRBV15 combines with J gene TRBJ1-2; the D gene is possibly TRBD1 (6 bases). Germline CDR1 is LNHNV and CDR2 is YYDKDF (reference sequence). V was shortened by 0 bases and J by 4 bases, with 12 bases between the two germline ends. This CDR3 is 15 amino acids long. CDR3 bases: TGTGCCACCAGCAGAGACAGGGGTCTGGCCTATGGCTACACCTTC. Amino acid sequence: CATSRDRGLAYGYTF. The complete variable domain, with remaining parts taken from reference TRBV15 and TRBJ1-2, reads DAMVIQNPRYQVTQFGKPVTLSCSQTLNHNVMYWYQQKSSQAPKLLFHYYDKDFNNEADTPDNFQSRRPNTSFCFLDIRSPGLGDTAMYLCATSRDRGLAYGYTFGSGTRLTVV.

This clonotype turned up a few times. The V gene is TRBV5-5, the J gene TRBJ2-2; the match to TRBD1 covers 8 bases. The germline V gene encodes CDR1 SGHKS and CDR2 YYEKEE (reference sequence). The CDR3 loop spans 17 amino acids. The trim removed 2 bases at V and 4 bases at J, leaving 10 bases unmatched. In DNA, the CDR3 is TGTGCCAGCAGCTTATCTCAGGGGGCGCGTGGCACCGGGGAGCTGTTTTTT. Translation gives CASSLSQGARGTGELFF.

This clonotype has only a few counts. The J gene is TRBJ1-1, the V gene TRBV7-9; 9 bases line up with TRBD1. CDR1 and CDR2 (germline): SEHNR, FQNEAQ (reference sequence). V lost 4 bases, J lost 1 base, and 7 bases stayed unmatched. This CDR3 is 16 amino acids long. The CDR3 loop is CASSWGGDRENTEAFF. CDR3 DNA: TGTGCCAGCAGCTGGGGAGGGGACAGGGAGAACACTGAAGCTTTCTTT.

This clonotype has a handful of counts. The gene calls are TRBV7-9 and TRBJ1-4; D gene unclear. V gave up 5 bases and J gave up 8 bases, with 9 bases separating them. Germline V CDR1 and CDR2: SEHNR, FQNEAQ (reference sequence). CDR3 size: 12 residues. The CDR3, as DNA: TGTGCCAGCAGCCCCTCGCCGGAAAAACTGTTTTTT. Its protein is CASSPSPEKLFF.

J is TRBJ1-1 and V is TRBV7-9, with a weak D call TRBD1 (5 bases). CDR3 length: 15 residues. Germline V gene sequence: CDR1 SEHNR, CDR2 FQNEAQ (reference sequence). V lost 1 base and J lost 11, with 20 bases in between. CDR3 bases: TGTGCCAGCAGCTTAGGTATCGGGGCGGGAGTGGAGGCTTTCTTT. Its translation: CASSLGIGAGVEAFF.